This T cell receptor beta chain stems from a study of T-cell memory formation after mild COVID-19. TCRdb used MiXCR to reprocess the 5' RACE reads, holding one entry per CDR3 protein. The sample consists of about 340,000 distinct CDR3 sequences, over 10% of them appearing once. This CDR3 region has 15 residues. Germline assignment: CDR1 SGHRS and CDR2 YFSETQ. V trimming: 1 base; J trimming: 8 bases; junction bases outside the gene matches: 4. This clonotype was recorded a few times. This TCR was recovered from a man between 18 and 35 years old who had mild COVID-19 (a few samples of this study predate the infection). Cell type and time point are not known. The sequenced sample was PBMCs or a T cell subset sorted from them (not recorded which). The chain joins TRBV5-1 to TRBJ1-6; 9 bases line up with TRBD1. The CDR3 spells CASSLRTGAYSPLHF. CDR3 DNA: TGCGCCAGCAGCTTGCGGACAGGGGCGTATTCACCCCTCCACTTT.